Given below is one T cell receptor (beta chain) in context. What it recognizes is unknown. A read error may account for a junction end that differs from germline. The V gene's germline CDR1 is SGHTA and CDR2 FQGNSA. The CDR3 is made up of 14 amino acids. Before thyroid surgery, none of the patients had received any treatment. TCRdb re-analyzed the PCR reads using MiXCR. The table has some 25,000 clones, 14% to 15% seen once. This sample stems from a study of metastatic and nonmetastatic thyroid tumors. Study-wide context: Repertoires of blood and of tissue (tumor or nodule) from malignant and benign thyroid patients were compared. Study-wide findings and caveats: Across blood and tumor, TCR beta diversity in malignant thyroid tumors was reportedly significantly higher than in benign nodules.

This chain joins TRBV7-2 and TRBJ2-7; perhaps TRBD2 as D (6 bases). The receptor's source is a female donor with papillary thyroid cancer or a benign thyroid nodule (not recorded which). Some clones in this sample may be carry-over from other donors' samples. The sequenced sample was blood. CDR3 residues: CASSLEGTYSEPYF. CDR3 sequence (DNA): TGTGCCAGCAGCTTAGAGGGGACTTACTCCGAGCCGTACTTC.